This T cell receptor (beta chain) comes out of a study of molecular identifiers for immune sequencing clone quantification. The CDR3 is 20 residues long. Trimming removed 0 bases from V and 4 bases from J; junction bases left unmatched: 17. The germline V gene has CDR1 PRHDT and CDR2 FYEKMQ (reference sequence). For naive CD8 T cells, sorting used the CD8+CD4-CCR7+CD45RA+ phenotype. Methods described previously, with TCR primers listed, were used for bulk TCR libraries. Using its own MiXCR run on the PCR reads, TCRdb lists one record per CDR3 protein. There are 600,000 to 650,000 distinct CDR3 sequences in the sample; about 20% occur only once, and 0.85% to 0.9% lies in the top ten.

This receptor was obtained from a human donor in good health. Some libraries in this study had Jurkat cell RNA spiked in. Sequenced material: naive CD8+ T cells from blood, with Jurkat cell RNA spiked in. The subset is: FACS-sorted CD8+CD4-CCR7+CD45RA+ naive T cells. The chain is built from TRBV13 and TRBJ2-3, with 9 bases that match TRBD2. DNA of the CDR3: TGTGCCAGCAGCTTAGGCGAATCTGTCGGTTGGCGGGGGGGCTCAGATACGCAGTATTTT. Its translation is CASSLGESVGWRGGSDTQYF.